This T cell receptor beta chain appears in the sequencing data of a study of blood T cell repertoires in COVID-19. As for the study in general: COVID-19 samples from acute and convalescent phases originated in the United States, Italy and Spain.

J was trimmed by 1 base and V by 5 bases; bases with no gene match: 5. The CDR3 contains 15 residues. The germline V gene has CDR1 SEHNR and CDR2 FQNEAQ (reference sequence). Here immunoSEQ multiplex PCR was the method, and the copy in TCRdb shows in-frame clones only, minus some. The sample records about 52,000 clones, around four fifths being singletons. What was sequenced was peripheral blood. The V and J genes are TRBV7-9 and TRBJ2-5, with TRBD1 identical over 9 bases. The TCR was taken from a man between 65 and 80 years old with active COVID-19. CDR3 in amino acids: CASSRGTGSQETQYF. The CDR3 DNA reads TGTGCCAGCAGCAGGGGGACAGGGAGCCAAGAGACCCAGTACTTC.